This T cell receptor beta chain was found in a study of OX40 agonist ivuxolimab in advanced cancers. Trimming took 3 bases from V and 7 from J, leaving 9 bases between them. Per the germline V gene, CDR1 is DFQATT and CDR2 is SNEGSKA (reference sequence). This CDR3 contains 11 residues. Whole-study results and caveats: Partly responding patients at 0.1-3.0 mg/kg showed some of the smallest clonal expansion.

To note about this clone: Its antigen is currently unknown.

Produced via immunoSEQ multiplex PCR; TCRdb's table is partial and in-frame only. The sample has 120,000 or so clones, 90% to 95% seen once; the top ten hold over 0.15%. The sample consisted of CD4+ or CD8+ T cells sorted from blood, taken in a trial of the OX40 agonist ivuxolimab. The receptor's source is an adult with an advanced solid tumor such as melanoma, head and neck, liver or kidney cancer. The chain carries TRBV20-1 and TRBJ1-2; D uncertain. The CDR3 is CSASQQFGYTF. CDR3 DNA sequence: TGCAGTGCTAGTCAACAATTTGGCTACACCTTC.